The entry that follows covers one T cell receptor beta chain sequence. Its antigen is not known. A marrow graft followed busulfan-fludarabine conditioning, with cyclophosphamide on days +3 and +4. This entry is derived from a study of T cells after posttransplantation cyclophosphamide. The assay was immunoSEQ multiplex PCR, and TCRdb's table has in-frame clones only and misses some. This sample has 10,000 to 13,000 clones; roughly 86% occur once, and the top ten carry 27%. Germline V gene data show CDR1 as LGHNA and CDR2 as YSLEER. This CDR3 is built from 14 residues. V was shortened by 0 bases and J by 6 bases, with 11 bases between the two germline ends. Findings of the study overall: Tissue-infiltrating T cells from skin or gut overlapped little with blood T cells. Recipient CMV seropositivity and CMV reactivation strongly tracked TRB clonality. Later blood repertoires were often dominated by clones from the donor CD8+ memory compartment.

The rearrangement links TRBV4-3 to TRBJ2-5; possibly TRBD2 for D (5 bases). The receptor was isolated from a young adult male patient who received an allogeneic stem cell transplant from a related donor, was CMV-positive, and had acute GVHD only. Certain T cells may be donor cells from the graft. The source was CD4+ T cells sorted from PBMCs, collected after allogeneic stem cell transplant with posttransplant cyclophosphamide. The CDR3 nucleotides are TGCGCCAGCAGCCAAGACAGAGGGCGACAGACCCAGTACTTC. It yields the protein CASSQDRGRQTQYF.